The sequence of this T cell receptor (beta chain) was determined in a study of blood T cell repertoires in COVID-19. On the study more broadly: Material from acute and convalescent COVID-19 was sourced from the United States, Italy and Spain. T cells, B-cell-depleted T cells, or PBMCs supplied cDNA or gDNA.

This CDR3 contains 14 residues. Deletions cut 10 bases from V and 6 bases from J, with 22 bases between. Germline values: CDR1 MDHEN, CDR2 SYDVKM. Per the original data handling: Amplification of reference gene primers provided the estimated nucleated cell counts. The repertoire was sequenced with immunoSEQ multiplex PCR; TCRdb's copy has only in-frame clones and lacks some. V and J calls and clone size are given by that table; D and trimming were obtained from the DNA. The sample consists of approximately 24,000 clones, about 89% of them appearing once. This rearrangement joins TRBV28 to TRBJ2-7; possible D gene TRBD1, 5 bases. This sequence originates from a man aged 45 to 65 with active COVID-19. Sequencing was performed on peripheral blood. CDR3 nucleotide sequence: TGTGCCACCCAATTGGCCAGGGTAAGTCGCGAGCAGTACTTC. It codes for CATQLARVSREQYF.